The present T cell receptor beta chain was sequenced within a study of blood T cell repertoires in COVID-19 (dated by TCRdb to the early 2020s). With regard to the full study: Collaborator samples came from the United States, Italy and Spain and covered acute and convalescent phases of COVID-19. The sample metadata nearly always contained a de-identified subject ID, COVID-19 status, age in years and sex. The dataset comprised deeply sampled blood TCRbeta repertoires from subjects exposed to, actively infected with, or recovered from COVID-19. The material from the prospective study consisted of cDNA or gDNA derived from T cells, B-cell-depleted T cells, or PBMCs. The samples were drawn from two sources: the first 160 participants of the ongoing ImmuneRACE study, and about 1,300 subjects contributed by 6 global collaborators. HLA class I and class II types, where available, came from metadata supplied by the sample provider rather than from assay-based typing. The repertoires were released in a freely available public database meant as a resource for research on the immune response to SARS-CoV-2. What the study reported, not specific to this receptor: Clinical and demographic metadata were provided uncurated, with the amount varying by source and participant.

The CDR3 spans 15 residues, from the cysteine through the phenylalanine. Just the 45-base CDR3 DNA is kept, in frame starting at base 1. V loses 5 bases at its end and J loses 6 bases; junction bases beyond the gene matches: 7. The germline V gene gives CDR1 as SGHTA and CDR2 as FQGNSA. The immunoSEQ Assay, a bias-controlled multiplex PCR, was used to amplify TCRbeta CDR3 regions from genomic DNA. The study's own analysis went as follows. Nucleated cell counts per sample were estimated from amplification of reference gene primers within the assay. To quantify the absolute abundance of each unique TCRbeta CDR3 rearrangement, sequence reads were collapsed and filtered. For each sample, productive Simpson clonality was calculated by taking the square root of Simpson's diversity index across productive rearrangements. In TCRdb, the immuneACCESS table is reduced to in-frame sequences with V and J assigned. These tables do not hold every clone; where another copy was compared, an unresolved V gene accounts for under half, and the others remain unexplained. That table gives V, J and clone size, and the DNA gave D and trimming. The sample table lists around 100,000 clones, about 90% of them with a count of one. The ten largest account for around 2% of the sample.

The collaborating institutions used their own protocols to collect whole blood in K2EDTA tubes. Collaborator samples were shipped for TCRbeta analysis as frozen whole blood, isolated PBMCs, or DNA extracted from either sample type. With regard to this clone: No cognate antigen has been identified for it. Per-base qualities were not stored, and no clone one base away is much larger.

This sequence originates from a man between 45 and 60 years old with active COVID-19. The chain uses TRBV7-2 and TRBJ2-3; 11 nucleotides in the junction match TRBD2. Sequenced sample: peripheral blood. The DNA sequence reads TGTGCCAGCAGCCCCCAGGGGACTAGCGGTGATACGCAGTATTTT. This gives the protein CASSPQGTSGDTQYF.